These 23 T cell receptor beta chains were sequenced from one sample in a study of CD8 T cells in Susac syndrome. Reverse transcription of roughly 0.5 to 1 ug RNA used random hexamers. TCRdb re-analysed the immunoSEQ multiplex PCR reads in MiXCR, keeping a single row per CDR3 protein. Of approximately 190,000 distinct CDR3 sequences in the sample, over 90% were seen once. The specimen sequenced was CD8+ T cells from PBMCs. Receptors were obtained from a human donor with Susac syndrome.

The CDR3 loop reads CASSYFRGSTRNTEAFF. CDR3 nucleotide sequence: TGTGCCAGCAGTTACTTCAGGGGCTCCACGCGGAACACTGAAGCTTTCTTT. The chain joins TRBV6-5 to TRBJ1-1; possible D gene TRBD1, 6 bases. Germline V gene sequence: CDR1 MNHEY, CDR2 SVGAGI. Trimming removed 1 base from V and 1 base from J, with 16 bases in between. The CDR3 has 17 amino acids.

This chain connects TRBV20-1 to TRBJ2-7; TRBD1 is a possible D gene (6 bases). Trimming stripped 3 bases from V and 1 base from J, with 10 bases between. CDR1 is DFQATT and CDR2 is SNEGSKA in the germline V gene (reference sequence). The CDR3 covers 13 residues. The CDR3 spells CSARPRGSYEQYF. CDR3 nucleotides: TGCAGTGCTAGGCCCAGGGGATCCTACGAGCAGTACTTC.

The CDR3 region has the DNA TGCAGTGCTAGAGACTTCGAACAGGTTGGAGAGACCCAGTACTTC. Its translation is CSARDFEQVGETQYF. The rearrangement links TRBV20-1 to TRBJ2-5; D may be TRBD1 (5 bases). Germline loops: CDR1 DFQATT, CDR2 SNEGSKA (reference sequence). V lost 0 bases to trimming and J lost 4 bases, with 15 bases between them. The CDR3 consists of 15 residues.

The CDR3 DNA follows: TGCAGCGTTGAATCGGTTTTAGCGGTCTACAATGAGCAGTTCTTC. It codes for CSVESVLAVYNEQFF. This sequence joins TRBV29-1 and TRBJ2-1; possibly TRBD2 for D (6 bases). Germline CDR1 SQVTM, CDR2 ANQGSEA. This CDR3 has 15 amino acids. The V and J ends lost 2 bases and 3 bases respectively, with 14 bases between them.

V gene TRBV2 combines with J gene TRBJ2-3; D is perhaps TRBD2 (6 bases). The CDR3 contains 13 residues. Deletions cut 8 bases from V and 4 bases from J, with 13 bases between. In germline, CDR1 is SNHLY, CDR2 FYNNEI. The CDR3 DNA reads TGTGCCAGCGGGAGACTAGAGCCAGATACGCAGTATTTT. Its protein is CASGRLEPDTQYF.

The chain is built from TRBV7-8 and TRBJ2-1; D not resolved. Trimming removed 0 bases at V and 4 bases at J, with 13 bases between. The CDR3 runs to 16 residues. The germline CDR1 and CDR2 sequences are SGHVS and FQNEAQ. CDR3 sequence reads: CASSLAGPGGYNEQFF. CDR3 sequence (DNA): TGTGCCAGCAGCTTAGCAGGTCCCGGCGGATACAATGAGCAGTTCTTC.

The rearrangement uses TRBV29-1 and TRBJ1-2; D gene unclear. Trimming stripped 5 bases from V and 1 base from J, with 20 bases between. Germline CDR1 reads SQVTM; CDR2 reads ANQGSEA. CDR3 size: 16 residues. CDR3 region: CSVFGIEKGGNYGYTF. The DNA for the CDR3 is TGCAGCGTTTTTGGTATTGAGAAGGGTGGTAACTATGGCTACACCTTC. The variable domain in full, with the rest retrieved from reference TRBV29-1 and TRBJ1-2, is SAVISQKPSRDICQRGTSLTIQCQVDSQVTMMFWYRQQPGQSLTLIATANQGSEATYESGFVIDKFPISRPNLTFSTLTVSNMSPEDSSIYLCSVFGIEKGGNYGYTFGSGTRLTVV.

This chain links TRBV27 with TRBJ1-5; D unclear. Trimming stripped 5 bases from V and 3 bases from J, with 5 bases between. The length of the CDR3 is 12 residues. Germline V gene sequence: CDR1 MNHEY, CDR2 SMNVEV (reference sequence). The CDR3 here is CASSPHNQPQHF. The CDR3 nucleotides read TGTGCCAGCAGTCCTCACAATCAGCCCCAGCATTTT.

The chain is built from TRBV12-3 or TRBV12-4 and TRBJ2-5; the D gene is possibly TRBD2 (5 bases). There are 17 residues in the CDR3. Trimming pared 3 bases from V and 1 base from J, leaving 18 bases between. Here the CDR3 reads CASSFEVGSGLQETQYF. The DNA of the CDR3 is TGTGCCAGCAGTTTTGAAGTCGGGTCCGGACTCCAAGAGACCCAGTACTTC.

The rearrangement uses TRBV12-3 or TRBV12-4 and TRBJ1-3; D call uncertain. The ends were cut back, 1 base at V and 0 bases at J, with 7 bases in the middle. This CDR3 spans 15 amino acids. CDR3 protein: CASSLVGSSGNTIYF. DNA of the CDR3: TGTGCCAGCAGTTTAGTGGGCAGCTCTGGAAACACCATATATTTT.

CDR3 in DNA: TGCGCCAGCAGCGACGGAGGGGGGGACGGCGGCTACACCTTC. It translates to CASSDGGGDGGYTF. The chain uses TRBV5-1 and TRBJ1-2, with D perhaps TRBD1 (6 bases). The V gene's germline CDR1 is SGHRS and CDR2 YFSETQ. This CDR3 contains 14 residues. Trimming took off 4 bases at V and 8 bases at J, with 18 bases between the two ends.

The chain recombines TRBV20-1 with TRBJ2-1, with a weak D call TRBD1 (6 bases). Germline assignment: CDR1 DFQATT and CDR2 SNEGSKA (reference sequence). The CDR3 length is 17 residues. V dropped 7 bases and J dropped 1 base, with 23 bases sitting between them. CDR3 nucleotide sequence: TGCAGTGTGGGAATGGGGTCGGTGGGGGCTTCCTACAATGAGCAGTTCTTC. This encodes CSVGMGSVGASYNEQFF.

This chain links TRBV10-3 with TRBJ1-1; D might be TRBD1 (5 bases). The V end was cut by 3 bases, the J end by 5 bases, with 13 bases between. The CDR3 is made up of 14 amino acids. From germline, CDR1 is ENHRY and CDR2 SYGVKD. Written as DNA, the CDR3 is TGTGCCATCAGTGATGGCAGGGAAGGGACTGAAGCTTTCTTT. Amino acid sequence: CAISDGREGTEAFF.

CDR3 nucleotide sequence: TGTGCCAGCAGCCAAGAGTTTTCGGGCTCCTACGAGCAGTACTTC. Amino acids: CASSQEFSGSYEQYF. The rearrangement links TRBV3-1 to TRBJ2-7, with D uncertain. The CDR3 is 15 residues long. Per the germline V gene, CDR1 is LGHDT and CDR2 is YNNKEL (reference sequence). Trimming took 0 bases from V and 0 from J, leaving 9 bases between them.

The chain has TRBV28 and TRBJ1-5; 11 bases align to TRBD1. The trim removed 4 bases at V and 6 bases at J, leaving 2 bases unmatched. This CDR3 spans 14 amino acids. Germline loops: CDR1 MDHEN, CDR2 SYDVKM. The CDR3 bases are TGTGCCAGCAGTTGGACAGGGGGCCTTCAGCCCCAGCATTTT. It encodes CASSWTGGLQPQHF. Using reference TRBV28 and TRBJ1-5 for the parts outside the CDR3, the full variable domain is DVKVTQSSRYLVKRTGEKVFLECVQDMDHENMFWYRQDPGLGLRLIYFSYDVKMKEKGDIPEGYSVSREKKERFSLILESASTNQTSMYLCASSWTGGLQPQHFGDGTRLSIL.

The sample holds a few counts of this clonotype. The chain links TRBV6-5 to TRBJ2-3, with no clear D. Deletions cut 8 bases from V and 5 bases from J, with 14 bases between. The CDR3 covers 13 residues. Per the germline V gene, CDR1 is MNHEY and CDR2 is SVGAGI. In nucleotides, the CDR3 is TGTGCCAGCTCGCCGAGTTCGGGAGATACGCAGTATTTT. Its protein product is CASSPSSGDTQYF.

CDR3 sequence: CASSSVRNTIYF. The CDR3 DNA is TGTGCCAGCAGCTCCGTACGAAACACCATATATTTT. The V and J genes are TRBV11-2 and TRBJ1-3; D gene unclear. Germline values: CDR1 SGHAT, CDR2 FQNNGV. V was cut by 4 bases and J by 5 bases, with 6 bases left in between. This CDR3 contains 12 residues. The entire variable domain, with the rest obtained from reference TRBV11-2 and TRBJ1-3, is as follows: EAGVAQSPRYKIIEKRQSVAFWCNPISGHATLYWYQQILGQGPKLLIQFQNNGVVDDSQLPKDRFSAERLKGVDSTLKIQPAKLEDSAVYLCASSSVRNTIYFGEGSWLTVV.

This chain joins TRBV3-1 and TRBJ1-3; TRBD1 matches 9 bases. Germline V gene data show CDR1 as LGHDT and CDR2 as YNNKEL (reference sequence). Losses at the gene ends were 3 bases for V and 4 bases for J; bases not matched to a gene: 10. The CDR3 totals 17 residues. The CDR3 DNA follows: TGTGCCAGCAGCCAGGGGGATGGACAGGGGAGCGGAAACACCATATATTTT. As protein: CASSQGDGQGSGNTIYF.

The V and J genes are TRBV27 and TRBJ2-5; 10 positions match TRBD1. The CDR3 runs to 15 residues. Per the germline V gene, CDR1 is MNHEY and CDR2 is SMNVEV (reference sequence). Trimming cost V 3 bases and J 3 bases; bases outside gene matches: 4. The CDR3 spells CASSFPGQGEETQYF. The CDR3 nucleotides are TGTGCCAGCAGTTTCCCTGGACAGGGGGAAGAGACCCAGTACTTC.

The rearrangement joins TRBV14 to TRBJ1-2, with 9 bases fitting TRBD1. The CDR3 loop spans 16 amino acids. Per germline, CDR1 SGHDN and CDR2 FVKESK. The J segment lost 4 bases and the V segment lost 0 bases, leaving 6 bases of the junction unmatched. The CDR3: CASSQENRGLGYGYTF. The CDR3 region has the DNA TGTGCCAGCAGCCAAGAGAACAGGGGGCTTGGCTATGGCTACACCTTC. The variable domain in full, completed from reference TRBV14 and TRBJ1-2, reads EAGVTQFPSHSVIEKGQTVTLRCDPISGHDNLYWYRRVMGKEIKFLLHFVKESKQDESGMPNNRFLAERTGGTYSTLKVQPAELEDSGVYFCASSQENRGLGYGYTFGSGTRLTVV.

The chain uses TRBV9 and TRBJ2-2; 9 bases align to TRBD1. This CDR3 contains 15 residues. The germline CDR1 and CDR2 sequences are SGDLS and YYNGEE. V was clipped by 0 bases and J by 5 bases; unmatched bases: 2. The CDR3 DNA follows: TGTGCCAGCAGCGTAGAGACAGGGGGAACCGGGGAGCTGTTTTTT. It codes for CASSVETGGTGELFF.

This clonotype was found once. This sequence joins TRBV7-2 and TRBJ2-3, with 8 bases that match TRBD2. The J segment lost 3 bases and the V segment lost 5 bases, leaving 7 bases of the junction unmatched. The CDR3 extends over 15 amino acids. Per the germline V gene, CDR1 is SGHTA and CDR2 is FQGNSA. The CDR3 coding sequence is TGTGCCAGCAGCCATCCGGCTAGCGGGACAGATACGCAGTATTTT. Its protein product is CASSHPASGTDTQYF.

V gene TRBV20-1 combines with J gene TRBJ2-5; the D is unclear. V shed 3 bases and J shed 4 bases, with 9 bases lying between them. The CDR3 spans 12 residues. The V gene's germline CDR1 is DFQATT and CDR2 SNEGSKA (reference sequence). The CDR3 is CSASLSSETQYF. The CDR3 nucleotides read TGCAGTGCTAGTCTCTCGTCAGAGACCCAGTACTTC.